Listed below are T cell receptor beta chains from one sample, sequenced in a study of T-cell reconstitution after alpha-beta-depleted transplantation in children. Via MiXCR, TCRdb re-called the PCR reads, giving one row per CDR3 protein. The sample yields a few hundred thousand distinct CDR3 sequences, approximately 9.9% seen once. Sequences were derived from PBMCs from the stem cell graft donor, sampled from the stem cell graft. The receptors come from a human donor who donated a stem cell graft to a child with SCID. Both conserved end residues are part of each CDR3. The D gene is left open where the match is weak. Clone size is given for some rows only: seen once, a few or many times, or a class if the clone is expanded.

cdr3_length,j_call,clone_size,d_call,v_call,cdr3_nt,cdr3_aa
14,TRBJ1-1,many,-,TRBV5-1,TGCGCCAGCAGTCGGGAGGGAGGAGACACTGAAGCTTTCTTT,CASSREGGDTEAFF
15,TRBJ2-7,many,TRBD2,TRBV4-1,TGCGCCAGCAGCCAAGTTAGCGGGGGGGCCTACGAGCAGTACTTC,CASSQVSGGAYEQYF
17,TRBJ2-5,many,TRBD2,TRBV5-1,TGCGCCAGCACTTTCTATCGGGGGGGAAAGACCCAAGAGACCCAGTACTTC,CASTFYRGGKTQETQYF
12,TRBJ2-1,many,TRBD1,TRBV7-9,TGTGCCAGCAGCTTACGTGGGACAGGGCTGTTCTTC,CASSLRGTGLFF
14,TRBJ2-2,-,TRBD1,TRBV6-1,TGTGCCAGCACTCAGGGGGCCGGTACCGGGGAGCTGTTTTTT,CASTQGAGTGELFF
13,TRBJ1-5,many,-,TRBV20-1,TGCAGTGCTAGAGGACCCGGGGACCAGCCCCAGCATTTT,CSARGPGDQPQHF
17,TRBJ2-6,many,TRBD1,TRBV6-1,TGTGCCAGCAGTGAATTGACAGGGGACTCTGGGGCCAACGTCCTGACTTTC,CASSELTGDSGANVLTF
14,TRBJ2-4,many,TRBD1,TRBV5-1,TGCGCCAGCAGCCCTTCAGGACAGGGATGGATTCAGTACTTC,CASSPSGQGWIQYF
13,TRBJ1-2,many,-,TRBV9,TGTGCCAGCAGCCCCGAGGGGTACTATGGCTACACCTTC,CASSPEGYYGYTF
15,TRBJ2-1,many,-,TRBV6-2/TRBV6-3,TGTGCCAGCAGTTACCCGGGACTCCGGGGGACTGAGCAGTTCTTC,CASSYPGLRGTEQFF
15,TRBJ2-2,many,-,TRBV5-1,TGCGCCAGCAGCTACGGACGGACGAACACCGGGGAGCTGTTTTTT,CASSYGRTNTGELFF
15,TRBJ1-2,many,-,TRBV20-1,TGCAGTGCTCTTGATACCCCAGGGGACGCGGTCGGCTACACCTTC,CSALDTPGDAVGYTF
15,TRBJ1-2,many,-,TRBV21-1,TGTGCCAGCAGCAAAGCGACAGGGAAGCTATCTGGCTACACCTTC,CASSKATGKLSGYTF
17,TRBJ2-7,few,-,TRBV5-1,TGCGCCAGCAGCTTGAAGAGACGGGAAGGAGGCTCCTACGAGCAGTACTTC,CASSLKRREGGSYEQYF
14,TRBJ2-7,many,-,TRBV7-2,TGTGCCAGGATTTGGGACCACGAGCCTTACGAGCAGTACTTC,CARIWDHEPYEQYF
15,TRBJ2-1,many,TRBD1,TRBV7-2,TGTGCCAGCAGCTCCGGTTTACGACAGGGGCATGAGCAGTTCTTC,CASSSGLRQGHEQFF
16,TRBJ1-6,many,-,TRBV7-2,TGTGCCAGCAGCTTAGTTGCGGGGCCCTATAATTCACCCCTCCACTTT,CASSLVAGPYNSPLHF
16,TRBJ2-5,-,TRBD2,TRBV5-1,TGCGCCAGCAGCTTTAGCGGGGGACCCTACCAAGAGACCCAGTACTTC,CASSFSGGPYQETQYF
14,TRBJ1-2,many,TRBD1,TRBV7-9,TGTGCGATTATCGGGCAGGGGGCTCTCGGGGGCTACACCTTC,CAIIGQGALGGYTF
15,TRBJ1-6,-,-,TRBV25-1,TGTGCCAGCAGTGGTTACAAGAACTTTAATTCACCCCTCCACTTT,CASSGYKNFNSPLHF
14,TRBJ1-5,many,-,TRBV12-3/TRBV12-4,TGTGCCAGCAGGCGGGAGGTAGGGGATCAGCCCCAGCATTTT,CASRREVGDQPQHF
15,TRBJ2-1,many,-,TRBV25-1,TGTGCCAGCAGCGGCTGGGGCAGGGGCGACAATGAGCAGTTCTTC,CASSGWGRGDNEQFF
15,TRBJ2-7,many,TRBD2,TRBV7-9,TGTGCCAGCGGCCTAGCGGGGGTACGCTCCTACGAGCAGTACTTC,CASGLAGVRSYEQYF
14,TRBJ2-5,many,-,TRBV11-2,TGTGCCAGCAGCCCGGGACACCGACGAGAGACCCAGTACTTC,CASSPGHRRETQYF
14,TRBJ2-3,few,-,TRBV5-5,TGTGCCAGCAGCTTTCAATTCAACGCGGATACGCAGTATTTT,CASSFQFNADTQYF
15,TRBJ1-4,many,-,TRBV10-3,TGTGCCATCAGTGGATCAGGGACGACGAACGAAAAACTGTTTTTT,CAISGSGTTNEKLFF
15,TRBJ1-2,many,TRBD1,TRBV20-1,TGCAGGGCTTTAGCACAGGGGGCAGAGGTGGGGGGCTACACCTTC,CRALAQGAEVGGYTF
14,TRBJ1-2,many,TRBD1,TRBV4-2,TGTGCCAGCAGCCACGGGGGACAGAACTATGGCTACACCTTC,CASSHGGQNYGYTF
16,TRBJ1-1,many,TRBD1,TRBV20-1,TGCAGTGCTAGAGATGGAGCAGGGGGGGGGAACCGTGAAGCTTTCTTT,CSARDGAGGGNREAFF
15,TRBJ2-3,many,TRBD2,TRBV20-1,TGCAGTGCTCAAACGGGGCTAGCGGAATCAGATACGCAGTATTTT,CSAQTGLAESDTQYF
20,TRBJ2-3,many,TRBD2,TRBV11-3,TGTGCCAGCAGCTTAGGGGCCATCTTAGCGGGGGCAGGACCCACAGATACGCAGTATTTT,CASSLGAILAGAGPTDTQYF
16,TRBJ2-5,many,-,TRBV7-2,TGTGCCAGCAGCTCAATATATTACGGGGGCGGGGAGACCCAGTACTTC,CASSSIYYGGGETQYF
15,TRBJ1-2,many,-,TRBV27,TGTGCCAGCAGTTTATCATCCTTCGGGTACTATGGCTACACCTTC,CASSLSSFGYYGYTF
13,TRBJ1-2,many,-,TRBV6-6,TGTGCCAGCAGTTACGCAAGGGATTATGGCTACACCTTC,CASSYARDYGYTF
18,TRBJ2-1,many,TRBD2,TRBV11-2,TGTGCCAGCAGCTCTCTAGCGGGGCGCCTCCCTTTGTACAATGAGCAGTTCTTC,CASSSLAGRLPLYNEQFF
18,TRBJ2-3,many,TRBD2,TRBV5-1,TGCGCCAGCAGCTTGGGTCGAGCGGGGGCCCTGAGCACAGATACGCAGTATTTT,CASSLGRAGALSTDTQYF
16,TRBJ2-7,many,-,TRBV3-1,TGTGCCAGCAGCCCAGACCGCATTCTTCCCTCCTACGAGCAGTACTTC,CASSPDRILPSYEQYF
17,TRBJ2-1,-,TRBD1,TRBV6-1,TGTGCCAGCAGTGAAGCGCTCATGAGACAGGGAGACAATGAGCAGTTCTTC,CASSEALMRQGDNEQFF
16,TRBJ2-5,many,TRBD2,TRBV6-5,TGTGCCAGCAGTTACTCTACGGGGGGGGCCAGAGAGACCCAGTACTTC,CASSYSTGGARETQYF
15,TRBJ1-1,many,TRBD1,TRBV5-1,TGCGCCAGCAGCGGGGGGACAGTGAAGAACACTGAAGCTTTCTTT,CASSGGTVKNTEAFF
13,TRBJ1-5,many,-,TRBV20-1,TGCAGTGCTAGAGCATTCCCGAATCAGCCCCAGCATTTT,CSARAFPNQPQHF
15,TRBJ2-2,many,-,TRBV12-3/TRBV12-4,TGTGCCAGCAGTTTTGGGCAGACTAGGACCGGGGAGCTGTTTTTT,CASSFGQTRTGELFF